This TCR beta chain comes out of a study of blood T cell repertoires in COVID-19. About the research overall: Acute and convalescent COVID-19 specimens originated in the United States, Italy and Spain. The analysed material was cDNA or gDNA that came from T cells, B-cell-depleted T cells, or PBMCs.

Study processing details: The assay estimated nucleated cells by amplifying reference gene primers. The assay was immunoSEQ multiplex PCR, and TCRdb's table has in-frame clones only and misses some. Clonal size and the V and J genes are those of that table, whereas D and trimming came from the DNA. This sample carries around 280,000 clones, around four fifths of them seen once, and the ten largest clones take around 4%. Trimming left V 4 bases short and J 2 bases short, with 17 bases between. The CDR3 is made up of 16 amino acids. Germline V gives CDR1 MGHRA, CDR2 YSYEKL. This sequence originates from a woman between 50 and 59 years old with active or convalescent COVID-19. The sequenced sample was peripheral blood. This chain connects TRBV4-1 to TRBJ2-5; TRBD1 is a possible D gene (6 bases). The CDR3 protein is CASSLQDRLHQETQYF. CDR3 coding DNA: TGCGCCAGCAGCCTCCAAGACAGGTTACATCAAGAGACCCAGTACTTC.